This entry features one TCR beta chain sequence. Its antigen remains unknown. The data were obtained in a study of cytomegalovirus exposure and HLA in healthy donors. The PCR made use of 60 Vbeta and 13 Jbeta primers. Some clones are missing from TCRdb's copy, which holds only in-frame ones; the method was immunoSEQ multiplex PCR. The repertoire includes 100,000 or so clones, 79% of them detected once, and around 3.1% sits in the top ten. CDR1 and CDR2 (germline): LNHDA, SQIVND (reference sequence). CDR3 length equals 14 residues. V lost 1 base and J lost 7, with 8 bases in between. Findings and limits, study-wide: Cytomegalovirus association was assigned to under 200 TCR beta chains.

Sequencing input: PBMCs. The source of this sequence is a middle-aged woman in good health and CMV-seronegative. The V and J genes are TRBV19 and TRBJ1-6; unclear D gene. The CDR3: CASSIGGQNSPLHF. CDR3 DNA: TGTGCCAGTAGTATAGGAGGTCAGAATTCACCCCTCCACTTT.